Below, 28 T cell receptor beta chains from the same sample are listed, as sequenced in a study of monozygotic twins with cystic fibrosis. Method: immunoSEQ multiplex PCR; TCRdb's copy keeps in-frame clones and lacks some. The sample holds around 27,000 clones; roughly 97% are singletons and the top ten take roughly 2.5%. Source material: blood. The source of these receptors is a girl aged 2-10 years with cystic fibrosis.

The genes are TRBV6-4 and TRBJ1-2, with D hard to call. CDR3 length equals 14 residues. Looked up from germline, CDR1 is MRHNA and CDR2 is SNTAGT. V was cut by 0 bases and J by 7 bases, with 12 bases left in between. For the CDR3, the DNA is TGTGCCAGCAGTGACTCGACGGGTGGTGGTGGCTACACCTTC. Its translation is CASSDSTGGGGYTF.

The V and J genes are TRBV30 and TRBJ2-5; D possibly corresponds to TRBD2 (6 bases). The J call may be mistaken, given a closer DNA end match to TRBJ2-7. CDR3 length: 13 residues. In germline, CDR1 is GTSNPN, CDR2 SVGIG (reference sequence). CDR3 nucleotide sequence: TGTGCCTGGAGCGCCGGGGGCTCCTACGAGCAGTACTTC. It yields the protein CAWSAGGSYEQYF.

This chain connects TRBV28 to TRBJ1-5, with D uncertain. Germline CDR1 and CDR2: MDHEN and SYDVKM. The CDR3 is 14 amino acids. Trimming removed 7 bases at V and 3 bases at J, with 13 bases between. For the CDR3, the DNA is TGTGCCAGCACCCCCGGACCGATCAATCAGCCCCAGCATTTT. This sequence encodes CASTPGPINQPQHF.

The CDR3 region has the DNA TGCGCCAGCAGCGCTGGACAGGGGGCGATGCAGTACTTC. Translated, it gives CASSAGQGAMQYF. The chain combines TRBV5-1 with TRBJ2-7, with 11 bases lining up with TRBD1. CDR3 length: 13 residues. Germline V lookup: CDR1 SGHRS, CDR2 YFSETQ. Trimming cost V 4 bases and J 9 bases; bases outside gene matches: 6. The full variable domain, with the rest looked up from reference TRBV5-1 and TRBJ2-7, is KAGVTQTPRYLIKTRGQQVTLSCSPISGHRSVSWYQQTPGQGLQFLFEYFSETQRNKGNFPGRFSGRQFSNSRSEMNVSTLELGDSALYLCASSAGQGAMQYFGPGTRLTVT.

The chain combines TRBV28 with TRBJ2-5; either TRBD1 or TRBD2 may fit D (6 bases each). Between the trimmed V and J ends, which lost 6 bases and 0 bases, there was a span of 14 bases. The germline CDR1 and CDR2 sequences are MDHEN and SYDVKM. CDR3 length: 15 residues. The CDR3 region is CASSPGAGDQETQYF. As DNA, the CDR3 is TGTGCCAGCAGCCCGGGGGCCGGTGACCAAGAGACCCAGTACTTC.

V and J are TRBV7-8 and TRBJ1-5; tentative D call: TRBD1 (6 bases). Germline V gene lookup returns CDR1 SGHVS and CDR2 FQNEAQ. There are 17 residues in the CDR3. The V end was cut by 2 bases, the J end by 6 bases, with 20 bases between. The chain's CDR3 is CASSLRRAGPTGQPQHF. The CDR3, as DNA: TGTGCCAGCAGCTTAAGAAGGGCAGGGCCGACAGGTCAGCCCCAGCATTTT.

V usage is TRBV27 and J usage is TRBJ1-1; possible D gene TRBD1, 6 bases. The CDR3 length is 15 residues. V dropped 3 bases and J dropped 5 bases, with 16 bases sitting between them. From germline, CDR1 is MNHEY and CDR2 SMNVEV (reference sequence). In DNA, the CDR3 is TGTGCCAGCAGTTTCCTCCCACAGGGTGGGACTGAAGCTTTCTTT. Translation gives CASSFLPQGGTEAFF.

V is TRBV7-2 and J is TRBJ2-7; D is perhaps TRBD1 (7 bases). Looked up from germline, CDR1 is SGHTA and CDR2 is FQGNSA. CDR3 size: 15 residues. V lost 4 bases and J lost 7, with 20 bases in between. Written as DNA, the CDR3 is TGTGCCAGCAGCTCCCCCCGGAGGGGGCTGGGGGAGCAGTACTTC. This translates into CASSSPRRGLGEQYF.

The chain uses TRBV6-6 and TRBJ2-1, with D tentatively TRBD1 or TRBD2 (5 bases each). Germline V CDR1 and CDR2: MNHNY, SVGAGI (reference sequence). V gave up 7 bases and J gave up 0 bases, with 16 bases separating them. CDR3 length equals 16 residues. CDR3 DNA: TGTGCCAGCACCCGGGACGACCTGAGCTCCTACAATGAGCAGTTCTTC. Translating gives CASTRDDLSSYNEQFF.

The chain links TRBV6-1 to TRBJ2-7; 10 nucleotides agree with TRBD2. After removal of 1 base from V and 0 bases from J, the junction contained 0 bases not matched to a gene. The CDR3 spans 15 residues. Germline V gives CDR1 MNHNS, CDR2 SASEGT. In nucleotides, the CDR3 is TGTGCCAGCAGTGAAGGGACTAGCGGCTCCTACGAGCAGTACTTC. It translates to CASSEGTSGSYEQYF.

The chain carries TRBV28 and TRBJ1-1; perhaps TRBD1 as D (5 bases). Germline lookup yields CDR1 MDHEN and CDR2 SYDVKM. V was cut by 6 bases and J by 2 bases, with 16 bases left in between. The CDR3 has 15 amino acids. CDR3: CASSTSRTLNTEAFF. CDR3 coding DNA: TGTGCCAGCAGCACTTCCCGGACACTTAACACTGAAGCTTTCTTT.

This chain uses TRBV4-2 with TRBJ1-4; weak D call: TRBD1 (6 bases). The germline gives CDR1 LGHNA, CDR2 YNFKEQ. V was trimmed by 1 base and J by 7 bases, leaving 22 bases between them. There are 18 residues in the CDR3. Here the CDR3 DNA reads TGTGCCAGCAGCCAAGGGCCTCCACGGGGCCCGGGGGCTGAAAAACTGTTTTTT. Translated: CASSQGPPRGPGAEKLFF.

In its sample, this clone was seen once. The genes are TRBV11-2 and TRBJ1-2, with a possible D match to TRBD1 (6 bases). Looked up from germline, CDR1 is SGHAT and CDR2 is FQNNGV. This CDR3 contains 14 residues. Trimming stripped 5 bases from V and 5 bases from J, with 15 bases between. CDR3: CASSDTGYGYGYTF. For the CDR3, the DNA is TGTGCCAGCAGCGATACAGGGTACGGTTATGGCTACACCTTC.

The chain carries TRBV15 and TRBJ2-6, with 10 positions matching TRBD1. The V gene end was trimmed by 5 bases and the J gene end by 1 base; junction bases not matched to a gene: 8. The CDR3 extends over 18 amino acids. From germline, CDR1 is LNHNV and CDR2 YYDKDF (reference sequence). CDR3 residues: CATSLTTGGVSGANVLTF. CDR3 nucleotides: TGTGCCACCAGCCTTACGACAGGGGGCGTATCTGGGGCCAACGTCCTGACTTTC.

This chain joins TRBV6-1 and TRBJ1-5; D ambiguous. The CDR3 extends over 15 amino acids. Per the germline V gene, CDR1 is MNHNS and CDR2 is SASEGT. Trimming left V 0 bases short and J 7 bases short, with 13 bases between. The CDR3: CASSEARTTGQPQHF. In DNA, the CDR3 is TGTGCCAGCAGTGAAGCGCGGACCACGGGGCAGCCCCAGCATTTT.

J is TRBJ1-5 and V is TRBV27; D gene ambiguous. V shed 2 bases and J shed 2 bases, with 10 bases lying between them. Germline lookup yields CDR1 MNHEY and CDR2 SMNVEV (reference sequence). This CDR3 spans 15 amino acids. CDR3: CASSLSGEGNQPQHF. The CDR3 DNA is TGTGCCAGCAGTTTAAGTGGGGAAGGCAATCAGCCCCAGCATTTT.

V is TRBV19 and J is TRBJ1-3, with D maybe TRBD1 (5 bases). Germline V gives CDR1 LNHDA, CDR2 SQIVND (reference sequence). V was trimmed by 7 bases and J by 4 bases, leaving 17 bases between them. The CDR3 sequence is 15 residues long. CDR3 DNA sequence: TGTGCCAGTACCACCGGTGGGGCAGCCGGAAACACCATATATTTT. Protein: CASTTGGAAGNTIYF.

V is TRBV7-9 and J is TRBJ1-1; D uncertain. CDR1 is SEHNR and CDR2 is FQNEAQ in the germline V gene (reference sequence). Between the trimmed V and J ends, which lost 2 bases and 4 bases, there was a span of 14 bases. CDR3 length: 15 residues. The CDR3 coding sequence is TGTGCCAGCAGCTTATCGTCTCTTAGTGGCACTGAAGCTTTCTTT. This gives the protein CASSLSSLSGTEAFF.

The V and J genes are TRBV5-1 and TRBJ2-1; TRBD1 matches at 8 bases. Per germline, CDR1 SGHRS and CDR2 YFSETQ. The CDR3 sequence is 15 residues long. V dropped 3 bases and J dropped 6; count of bases not matched to a gene: 8. As DNA, the CDR3 is TGCGCCAGCAGCTGGACAGGGTTTGGGAGCAATGAGCAGTTCTTC. It specifies CASSWTGFGSNEQFF. Full variable domain (remainder filled in from reference TRBV5-1 and TRBJ2-1): KAGVTQTPRYLIKTRGQQVTLSCSPISGHRSVSWYQQTPGQGLQFLFEYFSETQRNKGNFPGRFSGRQFSNSRSEMNVSTLELGDSALYLCASSWTGFGSNEQFFGPGTRLTVL.

With respect to this clone: In the same sample, other DNA sequences code for this CDR3. The rearrangement uses TRBV5-1 and TRBJ2-5, with D possibly being TRBD1 (5 bases). The CDR3 is made up of 15 amino acids. The germline CDR1 and CDR2 sequences are SGHRS and YFSETQ. The V end lost 2 bases, the J end lost 5 bases, and 16 bases lay between the germline ends. In DNA form, the CDR3 reads TGCGCCAGCAGCTTTACTCCAGGGCTCCAGGAGACCCAGTACTTC. This gives the protein CASSFTPGLQETQYF.

The CDR3 loop reads CAWSVRRPSFGNQPQHF. DNA for the CDR3: TGTGCCTGGAGTGTACGGCGGCCTTCCTTCGGCAATCAGCCCCAGCATTTT. This chain connects TRBV30 to TRBJ1-5; the D is unclear. Germline loops: CDR1 GTSNPN, CDR2 SVGIG (reference sequence). The CDR3 length is 17 residues. V was shortened by 0 bases and J by 2 bases, with 17 bases between the two germline ends.

The chain combines TRBV28 with TRBJ1-1, with D possibly being TRBD1 (5 bases). Germline V CDR1 and CDR2: MDHEN, SYDVKM. Trimming stripped 10 bases from V and 5 bases from J, with 17 bases between. The CDR3 extends over 13 amino acids. The CDR3 nucleotides read TGTGCCACCCTGTCTGGGGGTCAAACTGAAGCTTTCTTT. This translates into CATLSGGQTEAFF.

The chain combines TRBV6-6 with TRBJ2-7; TRBD2 matches 7 bases. V trimming: 6 bases; J trimming: 7 bases; junction bases outside the gene matches: 6. CDR3 length: 12 residues. CDR1 MNHNY and CDR2 SVGAGI come from the germline V gene (reference sequence). CDR3 nucleotide sequence: TGTGCCAGCAGGCGGGGGTCGGGGGAGCAGTACTTC. It translates to CASRRGSGEQYF.

The CDR3 loop is CASSRYRDTGELFF. CDR3 bases: TGCGCCAGCAGTCGTTATAGAGACACCGGGGAGCTGTTTTTT. The chain couples TRBV4-3 to TRBJ2-2; D ambiguous. V lost 6 bases to trimming and J lost 3 bases, with 11 bases between them. CDR1 and CDR2 from the germline V gene are LGHNA and YSLEER. The CDR3 is made up of 14 amino acids.

The chain uses TRBV5-3 and TRBJ2-7; TRBD2 matches at 9 bases. TRBV5-3 is marked as an open reading frame, function uncertain. Losses at the gene ends were 7 bases for V and 0 bases for J; bases not matched to a gene: 8. This CDR3 region has 15 residues. CDR3 DNA sequence: TGTGCCAGATTTGAGCGGGAGGCCTGCTCCTACGAGCAGTACTTC. Translation: CARFEREACSYEQYF.

The chain links TRBV27 to TRBJ2-7; D remains unclear. V lost 5 bases and J lost 3, with 14 bases in between. CDR1 is MNHEY and CDR2 is SMNVEV in the germline V gene (reference sequence). This CDR3 has 14 residues. The CDR3 spells CASSQFPSFYEQYF. The CDR3 nucleotides are TGTGCCAGCAGTCAGTTCCCATCGTTCTACGAGCAGTACTTC.

The sample holds a few counts of this clone. The genes are TRBV29-1 and TRBJ1-2; D unresolved. Trimming shortened V by 7 bases and J by 0 bases, and 9 bases separated the two germline ends. The CDR3 has 12 amino acids. Germline V lookup: CDR1 SQVTM, CDR2 ANQGSEA. The CDR3 is CSALITNYGYTF. CDR3 bases: TGCAGCGCCTTGATTACTAACTATGGCTACACCTTC. The whole variable domain, remainder taken from reference TRBV29-1 and TRBJ1-2, is SAVISQKPSRDICQRGTSLTIQCQVDSQVTMMFWYRQQPGQSLTLIATANQGSEATYESGFVIDKFPISRPNLTFSTLTVSNMSPEDSSIYLCSALITNYGYTFGSGTRLTVV.

The V and J genes are TRBV7-9 and TRBJ1-1; no definite D call. The CDR3 totals 12 residues. Germline V gene lookup returns CDR1 SEHNR and CDR2 FQNEAQ (reference sequence). V lost 0 bases to trimming and J lost 11 bases, with 10 bases between them. The CDR3 sequence: CASSLAGPGAFF. In nucleotides, the CDR3 is TGTGCCAGCAGCTTAGCCGGGCCCGGGGCTTTCTTT. The full variable domain, completed using reference TRBV7-9 and TRBJ1-1, is DTGVSQNPRHKITKRGQNVTFRCDPISEHNRLYWYRQTLGQGPEFLTYFQNEAQLEKSRLLSDRFSAERPKGSFSTLEIQRTEQGDSAMYLCASSLAGPGAFFGQGTRLTVV.